This paragraph reports one T cell receptor beta chain. This record comes from a study of blood T cell repertoires in COVID-19. About the study: PBMCs, B-cell-depleted T cells, or T cells provided the cDNA or gDNA that made up the material.

Per the germline V gene, CDR1 is SEHNR and CDR2 is FQNEAQ (reference sequence). The CDR3 loop spans 16 amino acids. With V trimmed by 1 base and J by 3 bases, 6 bases remained unmatched. The table came from immunoSEQ multiplex PCR; TCRdb's copy has only in-frame clones and leaves some out. In the table there are some 260,000 clones, roughly 86% of which are singletons. The rearrangement links TRBV7-9 to TRBJ1-2; TRBD1 aligns across 9 bases. The source is a human donor in a cohort sampled during active COVID-19. The sequenced sample was peripheral blood. CDR3 in DNA: TGTGCCAGCAGCTTAGAAACAGGGGGCGCAGACTATGGCTACACCTTC. Translated: CASSLETGGADYGYTF.